This T cell receptor beta chain was identified in a study of cytomegalovirus exposure and HLA in healthy donors. PCR amplification relied on 60 Vbeta primers (plus 13 Jbeta primers). Some clones are missing from TCRdb's copy, which holds only in-frame ones; the method was immunoSEQ multiplex PCR. In all, the sample yields 65,000 to 80,000 clones. A note on this clone: The antigen is undetermined.

Study-wide results and limits: According to a later analysis, donors in an Asian-associated ancestry cluster reportedly had fewer N-insertions than the 666-donor mean. The records held CMV serostatus as the only immune exposure information. Across donors, most TCRs were seen rarely, yet some public ones were widespread.

The CDR3 has 16 residues. Trimming cost V 5 bases and J 5 bases; bases outside gene matches: 14. CDR1 is MNHNY, CDR2 SVGAGI, per germline (reference sequence). This clonotype originated in a man aged 30 to 45 in good health and CMV-seronegative. The sequencing input was PBMCs. The rearrangement joins TRBV6-6 to TRBJ2-5; 7 bases line up with TRBD2. CDR3 loop: CASSRPGLQMSETQYF. CDR3 coding DNA: TGTGCCAGCAGTCGCCCGGGACTACAAATGTCGGAGACCCAGTACTTC.